The rows below give T cell receptor beta chains drawn from one sample of a study of cytotoxic CD8 clonotypes in ibrutinib-treated CLL. Repertoires were generated with immunoSEQ multiplex PCR, while TCRdb's copy carries only in-frame clones and drops some. This table has 160,000 or so clones, approximately 80% appearing once. The sequenced sample was PBMCs, obtained after 24 months of ibrutinib treatment. The source is a human donor with chronic lymphocytic leukemia. CDR3s leave out the opening cysteine and the closing phenylalanine or tryptophan. Fields, in order: CDR3 protein, D gene, V gene, J gene, CDR3 length. The D gene is left open where the match is weak.

CDR3 protein: ASSPGQGVGSYNSPLH; D gene: TRBD1; V gene: TRBV11-2; J gene: TRBJ1-6; CDR3 length: 16
CDR3 protein: ASSPWGTGGNYGYT; D gene: TRBD1; V gene: TRBV7-9; J gene: TRBJ1-2; CDR3 length: 14
CDR3 protein: ASSPPLSLAPRDGELF; D gene: NA; V gene: TRBV18; J gene: TRBJ2-2; CDR3 length: 16
CDR3 protein: ASSYDSTDTQY; D gene: NA; V gene: TRBV6-6; J gene: TRBJ2-3; CDR3 length: 11
CDR3 protein: ASSSGGSGKLF; D gene: NA; V gene: TRBV5-4; J gene: TRBJ1-4; CDR3 length: 11
CDR3 protein: AFEGGLIETQY; D gene: TRBD2; V gene: TRBV30; J gene: TRBJ2-5; CDR3 length: 11
CDR3 protein: ASSLQGGNNQPQH; D gene: NA; V gene: TRBV5-1; J gene: TRBJ1-5; CDR3 length: 13
CDR3 protein: ATQDKSSYEQY; D gene: NA; V gene: TRBV19; J gene: TRBJ2-7; CDR3 length: 11
CDR3 protein: SADRGYGYT; D gene: TRBD1; V gene: TRBV20-1; J gene: TRBJ1-2; CDR3 length: 9
CDR3 protein: ASSLGQGRDYGYT; D gene: TRBD1; V gene: TRBV5-1; J gene: TRBJ1-2; CDR3 length: 13
CDR3 protein: ASSQEPGLAGPNTGELF; D gene: TRBD2; V gene: TRBV7-9; J gene: TRBJ2-2; CDR3 length: 17
CDR3 protein: ASSQTAGGGLQETQY; D gene: TRBD2; V gene: TRBV4-1; J gene: TRBJ2-5; CDR3 length: 15
CDR3 protein: AISPGTGVTEAF; D gene: TRBD1; V gene: TRBV10-3; J gene: TRBJ1-1; CDR3 length: 12
CDR3 protein: AWSLGLAPTDTQY; D gene: NA; V gene: TRBV30; J gene: TRBJ2-3; CDR3 length: 13
CDR3 protein: ASSQGAGTGDNQPQH; D gene: TRBD1; V gene: TRBV5-8; J gene: TRBJ1-5; CDR3 length: 15
CDR3 protein: ASSLGTEAF; D gene: NA; V gene: TRBV5-1; J gene: TRBJ1-1; CDR3 length: 9
CDR3 protein: ASSTGVGNTIY; D gene: TRBD1; V gene: TRBV10-2; J gene: TRBJ1-3; CDR3 length: 11
CDR3 protein: ASSLTSLYQETQY; D gene: NA; V gene: TRBV5-1; J gene: TRBJ2-5; CDR3 length: 13
CDR3 protein: ASSLDRRSYEQY; D gene: NA; V gene: TRBV7-2; J gene: TRBJ2-7; CDR3 length: 12
CDR3 protein: ASLGVRGTEAF; D gene: NA; V gene: TRBV19; J gene: TRBJ1-1; CDR3 length: 11
CDR3 protein: ASSQRQGRNSPLH; D gene: NA; V gene: TRBV7-9; J gene: TRBJ1-6; CDR3 length: 13
CDR3 protein: ASSGTSGGWSEQF; D gene: TRBD2; V gene: TRBV11-2; J gene: TRBJ2-1; CDR3 length: 13
CDR3 protein: ASSPRRAQRSEKLF; D gene: NA; V gene: TRBV11-2; J gene: TRBJ1-4; CDR3 length: 14
CDR3 protein: ASSPMSGGSTEAF; D gene: TRBD1; V gene: TRBV18; J gene: TRBJ1-1; CDR3 length: 13
CDR3 protein: ASSTGRNMNTEAF; D gene: NA; V gene: TRBV19; J gene: TRBJ1-1; CDR3 length: 13
CDR3 protein: ASSYSLVTNEKLF; D gene: NA; V gene: TRBV6-5; J gene: TRBJ1-4; CDR3 length: 13
CDR3 protein: AWIRTGYNSPLH; D gene: TRBD1; V gene: TRBV30; J gene: TRBJ1-6; CDR3 length: 12
CDR3 protein: ACTGTGGFDGYT; D gene: TRBD1; V gene: TRBV30; J gene: TRBJ1-2; CDR3 length: 12
CDR3 protein: ASSYREPTDTQY; D gene: NA; V gene: TRBV27; J gene: TRBJ2-3; CDR3 length: 12
CDR3 protein: ASSITQGVAEKLF; D gene: TRBD1; V gene: TRBV19; J gene: TRBJ1-4; CDR3 length: 13
CDR3 protein: ASSLSGGEYNEQF; D gene: NA; V gene: TRBV7-3; J gene: TRBJ2-1; CDR3 length: 13
CDR3 protein: ASSFQGRPSNQPQH; D gene: NA; V gene: TRBV5-6; J gene: TRBJ1-5; CDR3 length: 14
CDR3 protein: ASSLDSLTTGELF; D gene: NA; V gene: TRBV11-2; J gene: TRBJ2-2; CDR3 length: 13
CDR3 protein: ASSPKMNSKNTEAF; D gene: NA; V gene: TRBV14; J gene: TRBJ1-1; CDR3 length: 14
CDR3 protein: ASSLRGQNSPLH; D gene: TRBD1; V gene: TRBV5-1; J gene: TRBJ1-6; CDR3 length: 12
CDR3 protein: ASSYDRDEQY; D gene: TRBD1; V gene: TRBV28; J gene: TRBJ2-7; CDR3 length: 10
CDR3 protein: ASSLRDSLLWGYT; D gene: TRBD1; V gene: TRBV19; J gene: TRBJ1-2; CDR3 length: 13
CDR3 protein: ASSSPGGDTQY; D gene: TRBD2; V gene: TRBV19; J gene: TRBJ2-3; CDR3 length: 11
CDR3 protein: ASSLVGRVGSPLH; D gene: NA; V gene: TRBV5-1; J gene: TRBJ1-6; CDR3 length: 13
CDR3 protein: ASSQRGTSGGSTDTQY; D gene: TRBD2; V gene: TRBV4-3; J gene: TRBJ2-3; CDR3 length: 16
CDR3 protein: ASSGTGFYEQY; D gene: TRBD1; V gene: TRBV27; J gene: TRBJ2-7; CDR3 length: 11
CDR3 protein: ASRWTGGSTGELF; D gene: TRBD1; V gene: TRBV5-1; J gene: TRBJ2-2; CDR3 length: 13
CDR3 protein: ASRTGNTEAF; D gene: NA; V gene: TRBV27; J gene: TRBJ1-1; CDR3 length: 10
CDR3 protein: ASTLGSTDTQY; D gene: NA; V gene: TRBV5-4; J gene: TRBJ2-3; CDR3 length: 11
CDR3 protein: ASREAATGNTIY; D gene: NA; V gene: TRBV2; J gene: TRBJ1-3; CDR3 length: 12
CDR3 protein: ASSYSGRQGAYEQY; D gene: TRBD1; V gene: TRBV6-5; J gene: TRBJ2-7; CDR3 length: 14
CDR3 protein: ASSQDRTSGETQY; D gene: TRBD2; V gene: TRBV4-2; J gene: TRBJ2-5; CDR3 length: 13
CDR3 protein: SVEWSTEAF; D gene: NA; V gene: TRBV29-1; J gene: TRBJ1-1; CDR3 length: 9
CDR3 protein: ASSKGNTKSYNEQF; D gene: NA; V gene: TRBV21-1; J gene: TRBJ2-1; CDR3 length: 14
CDR3 protein: ASSQEITSGSSQY; D gene: TRBD2; V gene: TRBV4-2; J gene: TRBJ2-3; CDR3 length: 13
CDR3 protein: ASSTRRSTGGCYGYT; D gene: NA; V gene: TRBV21-1; J gene: TRBJ1-2; CDR3 length: 15
CDR3 protein: ASSQLGGGREPQH; D gene: NA; V gene: TRBV4-1; J gene: TRBJ1-5; CDR3 length: 13
CDR3 protein: ASSLGTGNEKLF; D gene: NA; V gene: TRBV5-1; J gene: TRBJ1-4; CDR3 length: 12
CDR3 protein: ASSGGPGQINEKLF; D gene: TRBD1; V gene: TRBV6-1; J gene: TRBJ1-4; CDR3 length: 14
CDR3 protein: ASSQEELAGVLTGELF; D gene: TRBD2; V gene: TRBV4-1; J gene: TRBJ2-2; CDR3 length: 16